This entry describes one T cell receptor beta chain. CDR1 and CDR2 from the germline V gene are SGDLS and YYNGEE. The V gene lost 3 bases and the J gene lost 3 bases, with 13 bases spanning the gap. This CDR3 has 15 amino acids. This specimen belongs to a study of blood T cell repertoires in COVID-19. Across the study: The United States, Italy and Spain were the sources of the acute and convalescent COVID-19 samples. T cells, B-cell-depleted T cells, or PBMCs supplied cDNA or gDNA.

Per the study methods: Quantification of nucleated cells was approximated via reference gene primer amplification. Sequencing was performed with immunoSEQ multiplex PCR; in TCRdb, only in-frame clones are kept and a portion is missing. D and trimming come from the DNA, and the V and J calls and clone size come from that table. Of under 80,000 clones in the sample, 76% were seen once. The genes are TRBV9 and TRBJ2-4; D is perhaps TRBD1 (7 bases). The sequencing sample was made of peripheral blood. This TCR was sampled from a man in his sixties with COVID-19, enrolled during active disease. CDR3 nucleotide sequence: TGTGCCAGCAGCGCAGGGGGGTTGGGCAAAAACATTCAGTACTTC. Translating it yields CASSAGGLGKNIQYF.